The 30 T cell receptor beta chains given below trace back to one sample, sequenced in a study of CD8+CD57+ T cells in acquired aplastic anemia. Genomic DNA provided the template from which TCR beta VDJ and CDR3 profiles were obtained. Using its own MiXCR run on the reads, TCRdb lists one record per CDR3 protein. Of about 270,000 distinct CDR3 sequences listed, approximately 56% are singletons. Sample: sorted CD4+, CD8+, or CD8+CD57+ T cells (not recorded which) from PBMCs. The receptors were sampled from a human donor with severe aplastic anemia or a healthy control (not recorded which).

This clonotype has just a few counts. This clone may be a read error of a much larger clone one base away. The chain recombines TRBV6-5 with TRBJ2-7; D is unclear. The CDR3 contains 15 residues. The germline V gene has CDR1 MNHEY and CDR2 SVGAGI. The CDR3 DNA follows: TGTGCCGGCAGTTACTCGAGGTCGACGTCCTACGAGCAGTACTTC. It yields the protein CAGSYSRSTSYEQYF.

V is TRBV28 and J is TRBJ2-6, with 8 bases lining up with TRBD1. The CDR3 totals 17 residues. Germline CDR1 is MDHEN and CDR2 is SYDVKM. Germline trimming cut 4 bases from V and 2 bases from J; bases unmatched to any gene: 7. CDR3 loop: CASSWRGRGPGANVLTF. The CDR3 DNA sequence: TGTGCCAGCAGTTGGCGGGGCAGGGGGCCTGGGGCCAACGTCCTGACTTTC.

This sequence joins TRBV7-9 and TRBJ2-1; the D call may be TRBD1 or TRBD2 (5 bases each). V was clipped by 5 bases and J by 3 bases, with 14 bases between them. Germline lookup yields CDR1 SEHNR and CDR2 FQNEAQ (reference sequence). The CDR3 runs 15 residues. In DNA form, the CDR3 reads TGTGCCAGCAGCCCCCAGGGTAGCGACTACAATGAGCAGTTCTTC. It is translated as CASSPQGSDYNEQFF.

This chain links TRBV7-6 with TRBJ2-7, with D tentatively TRBD1 or TRBD2 (5 bases each). CDR3 size: 14 residues. V lost 1 base to trimming and J lost 2 bases, with 9 bases between them. Germline V gene sequence: CDR1 SGHVS, CDR2 FNYEAQ. CDR3 DNA sequence: TGTGCCAGCAGCTTAGGGGACGGACCCTACGAGCAGTACTTC. Translated: CASSLGDGPYEQYF.

This clonotype was counted ten times or more. The chain joins TRBV7-2 to TRBJ2-3, with a possible D match to TRBD1 (5 bases). This CDR3 has 13 amino acids. Trimming removed 6 bases from V and 2 bases from J, with 9 bases in between. CDR1 is SGHTA and CDR2 is FQGNSA in the germline V gene. The CDR3, as DNA: TGTGCCAGCAGTTTGACAGCCACAGATACGCAGTATTTT. Translating gives CASSLTATDTQYF.

This chain links TRBV29-1 with TRBJ1-3; D remains unclear. Germline V gene data show CDR1 as SQVTM and CDR2 as ANQGSEA. The CDR3 is made up of 13 amino acids. V lost 6 bases and J 0 bases, leaving 9 bases between the germline ends. For the CDR3, the DNA is TGCAGCGTATCAGATGGCTCTGGAAACACCATATATTTT. It codes for CSVSDGSGNTIYF.

In regard to this clonotype: Since the CDR3 does not end with the conserved phenylalanine or tryptophan, this likely comes from a read error. The rearrangement joins TRBV7-2 to TRBJ1-6; D is undetermined. The length of the CDR3 is 14 residues. Germline V gene data show CDR1 as SGHTA and CDR2 as FQGNSA. CDR3 sequence (DNA): TGTGCCAGCAGCTTTACAGAGAGTAATCCACCCCTCCACCTT. Translation gives CASSFTESNPPLHL.

V usage is TRBV7-9 and J usage is TRBJ2-3; 7 nucleotides align to TRBD1. In germline, CDR1 is SEHNR, CDR2 FQNEAQ (reference sequence). This CDR3 comprises 13 residues. Trimming at V came to 8 bases and at J to 6 bases, leaving 8 bases not matched to a gene. CDR3: CASGKGAGDTQYF. The DNA for the CDR3 is TGTGCCAGCGGGAAGGGGGCCGGCGATACGCAGTATTTT. Supplemented by reference TRBV7-9 and TRBJ2-3, the full variable domain reads DTGVSQNPRHKITKRGQNVTFRCDPISEHNRLYWYRQTLGQGPEFLTYFQNEAQLEKSRLLSDRFSAERPKGSFSTLEIQRTEQGDSAMYLCASGKGAGDTQYFGPGTRLTVL.

In its sample, this clonotype was seen many times. The CDR3 loop is CASSLGQPSPNSALHF. CDR3 coding DNA: TGTGCCAGCAGTTTAGGACAGCCCAGCCCTAATTCGGCCCTCCACTTT. This chain uses TRBV27 with TRBJ1-6, with D possibly matching TRBD1 (6 bases). Germline lookup yields CDR1 MNHEY and CDR2 SMNVEV (reference sequence). V shed 2 bases and J shed 14 bases, with 22 bases lying between them. The CDR3 runs 16 residues.

The genes are TRBV9 and TRBJ1-2; unclear D gene. CDR3 length: 13 residues. Trimming left V 3 bases short and J 2 bases short, with 8 bases between. Germline CDR1 and CDR2: SGDLS and YYNGEE. The CDR3 is CASSGGANYGYTF. The CDR3 DNA reads TGTGCCAGCAGCGGGGGAGCGAACTATGGCTACACCTTC. Looking up the rest from reference TRBV9 and TRBJ1-2 gives the full variable domain: DSGVTQTPKHLITATGQRVTLRCSPRSGDLSVYWYQQSLDQGLQFLIQYYNGEERAKGNILERFSAQQFPDLHSELNLSSLELGDSALYFCASSGGANYGYTFGSGTRLTVV.

DNA of the CDR3: TGTGCCAGCAGCCCAAGGGCGGAGGGAGCCTACTATGGCTACACCTTC. Encoded protein: CASSPRAEGAYYGYTF. V usage is TRBV9 and J usage is TRBJ1-2; no clear D. Trimming took off 4 bases at V and 3 bases at J, with 19 bases between the two ends. CDR3 length equals 16 residues. Germline V CDR1 and CDR2: SGDLS, YYNGEE.

This clonotype was recorded only once. The chain links TRBV24-1 to TRBJ2-1; 9 bases match TRBD1. Germline V gene data show CDR1 as KGHDR and CDR2 as SFDVKD. Germline trimming cut 4 bases from V and 3 bases from J; bases unmatched to any gene: 6. This CDR3 region has 16 residues. The CDR3 nucleotides are TGTGCCACCAGTGACAGGGACAGGGTGGGCTACAATGAGCAGTTCTTC. This sequence encodes CATSDRDRVGYNEQFF.

With regard to this clonotype: Just one base apart from a much larger clone, this may be a read error. Because the CDR3 is missing its conserved closing phenylalanine or tryptophan, this is likely a read error. The V gene is TRBV7-2, the J gene TRBJ2-5; TRBD2 matches at 11 bases. Germline assignment: CDR1 SGHTA and CDR2 FQGNSA. V was pared by 5 bases and J by 4 bases, with 6 bases of the junction left unmatched. CDR3 length: 15 residues. As DNA, the CDR3 is TGTGCCAGCAGCCAACTAGCGGGGGAAGGAGAGACCCAGTACTCC. This sequence encodes CASSQLAGEGETQYS.

This chain connects TRBV29-1 to TRBJ2-7; 9 nucleotides line up with TRBD1. This CDR3 region has 13 residues. The V segment lost 2 bases and the J segment 4 bases; nucleotides outside the gene matches: 3. Germline CDR1 SQVTM, CDR2 ANQGSEA. CDR3 bases: TGCAGCGTTGAACTGACAGGGGGGTACGAGCAGTACTTC. It is translated as CSVELTGGYEQYF.

Note on this clonotype: One end of the junction does not line up with germline, which may come from a read error. The V gene is TRBV10-3, the J gene TRBJ1-6, with 7 bases matching TRBD1. The CDR3 is 14 amino acids. CDR1 is ENHRY, CDR2 SYGVKD, per germline. CDR3 DNA sequence: TGTGCCAGCAGTGTTCAGGGGGTGAATTCACCCCTCCACTTT. Amino acid sequence: CASSVQGVNSPLHF.

The V and J genes are TRBV7-9 and TRBJ1-6; D is possibly TRBD1 (5 bases). Trimming stripped 4 bases from V and 6 bases from J, with 22 bases between. CDR1 and CDR2 from the germline V gene are SEHNR and FQNEAQ (reference sequence). The CDR3 consists of 18 residues. CDR3 amino acids: CASSSPPVGTGGNSPLHF. The CDR3 nucleotides are TGTGCCAGCAGCTCCCCACCGGTGGGGACGGGGGGTAATTCACCCCTCCACTTT.

V and J are TRBV10-3 and TRBJ2-3, with TRBD2 matching 13 bases. Trimming cost V 2 bases and J 2 bases; bases outside gene matches: 1. Germline V lookup: CDR1 ENHRY, CDR2 SYGVKD. CDR3 length equals 16 residues. CDR3 DNA sequence: TGTGCCATCAGTGAGGGACTAGCGGGGGTCACAGATACGCAGTATTTT. Its translation is CAISEGLAGVTDTQYF.

This clonotype was seen a few times. This rearrangement joins TRBV24-1 to TRBJ2-1; 11 nucleotides match TRBD2. From germline, CDR1 is KGHDR and CDR2 SFDVKD. Trimming cost V 3 bases and J 4 bases; bases outside gene matches: 4. This CDR3 has 16 amino acids. In DNA form, the CDR3 reads TGTGCCACCAGTGATCACGGGACTAGCGGTTACAATGAGCAGTTCTTC. This translates into CATSDHGTSGYNEQFF.

This clonotype was observed a handful of times. The chain employs TRBV7-2 and TRBJ2-7; D may be TRBD2 (5 bases). The CDR3 loop spans 11 amino acids. V lost 1 base and J lost 9, with 7 bases in between. In germline, CDR1 is SGHTA, CDR2 FQGNSA. The CDR3 nucleotides are TGTGCCAGCAGCTTAGAGGCGGGGCAGTACTTC. This encodes CASSLEAGQYF.

Only one count was recorded for this clonotype. No conserved phenylalanine or tryptophan ends this CDR3, so it is likely a read error. The J gene is TRBJ1-6, the V gene TRBV7-2, with unresolved D. The CDR3 is 13 amino acids. Per germline, CDR1 SGHTA and CDR2 FQGNSA. The CDR3: CANSLAPNSPLHL. CDR3 DNA sequence: TGTGCCAACAGCTTAGCCCCGAATTCACCCCTCCACCTT.

This chain connects TRBV24-1 to TRBJ2-7; D is ambiguous. The CDR3 has 14 residues. Trimming stripped 6 bases from V and 6 bases from J, with 17 bases between. CDR1 KGHDR and CDR2 SFDVKD come from the germline V gene. The CDR3 DNA reads as TGTGCCACCAGTATCCACGGCCCCCCATCCGAGCAGTACTTC. It translates to CATSIHGPPSEQYF.

V usage is TRBV7-9 and J usage is TRBJ1-2; tentative D call: TRBD1 (6 bases). V lost 3 bases, J lost 8 bases, and 10 bases lay in between. The CDR3 runs to 12 residues. CDR1 is SEHNR and CDR2 is FQNEAQ in the germline V gene (reference sequence). The CDR3 coding sequence is TGTGCCAGCAGCTTCAACAGGGAGGGCTACACCTTC. Protein sequence: CASSFNREGYTF.

This chain connects TRBV7-3 to TRBJ2-7, with D hard to call. V gave up 0 bases and J gave up 7 bases, with 13 bases separating them. Looked up from germline, CDR1 is SGHTA and CDR2 is FQGTGA. The CDR3 sequence is 14 residues long. CDR3 region: CASSLTATYNEQYF. For the CDR3, the DNA is TGTGCCAGCAGCTTAACGGCGACTTACAATGAGCAGTACTTC.

This clonotype appeared a few times. J is TRBJ2-7 and V is TRBV11-1; D is perhaps TRBD1 or TRBD2 (5 bases each). There are 13 residues in the CDR3. V lost 8 bases and J 3 bases, leaving 14 bases between the germline ends. Per the germline V gene, CDR1 is SGHAT and CDR2 is FQDESV (reference sequence). The CDR3, as DNA: TGTGCCAGCCGGGACGGTGTCTTCTACGAGCAGTACTTC. Translated: CASRDGVFYEQYF.

Notes on this clonotype: It is unclear where the CDR3 begins or ends on the DNA, so no DNA is shown, and the CDR3 is as TCRdb lists it. This rearrangement joins TRBV7-9 to TRBJ2-7; TRBD1, the table's D call, lacks a check against the DNA. From its first to its last residue, the CDR3 has 21 amino acids. Per germline, CDR1 SEHNR and CDR2 FQNEAQ (reference sequence). CDR3 loop: CASSPQGAGEKLFFGSGTQYF.

This clonotype has at least ten counts. The V call is TRBV5-8, the J call TRBJ2-1; D could derive from TRBD1 or TRBD2 (6 bases each). The CDR3 sequence is 14 residues long. The germline CDR1 and CDR2 sequences are SGHTS and YDEGEE. V lost 4 bases and J lost 1, with 9 bases in between. The CDR3: CASSAGQSYNEQFF. Written as DNA, the CDR3 is TGTGCCAGCAGCGCGGGACAATCCTACAATGAGCAGTTCTTC. Supplemented by reference TRBV5-8 and TRBJ2-1, the full variable domain reads EAGVTQSPTHLIKTRGQQATLRCSPISGHTSVYWYQQALGLGLQFLLWYDEGEERNRGNFPPRFSGRQFPNYSSELNVNALELEDSALYLCASSAGQSYNEQFFGPGTRLTVL.

This rearrangement joins TRBV2 to TRBJ2-2; 8 nucleotides line up with TRBD1. The V gene's germline CDR1 is SNHLY and CDR2 FYNNEI. CDR3 size: 15 residues. J lost 4 bases, V lost 5 bases, and 6 bases had no gene match. As DNA, the CDR3 is TGTGCCAGCAGTACGCGGACAGGGAGCACCGGGGAGCTGTTTTTT. Residues: CASSTRTGSTGELFF.

V is TRBV25-1 and J is TRBJ2-7, with 10 bases that match TRBD1. The V gene's germline CDR1 is MGHDK and CDR2 SYGVNS. The CDR3 loop spans 14 amino acids. Trimming removed 9 bases from V and 3 bases from J; junction bases left unmatched: 8. Here the CDR3 DNA reads TGTGCCAGTGCCGGGACAGGGGACTTCTACGAGCAGTACTTC. It codes for CASAGTGDFYEQYF.

The table lists this clonotype with many counts. The genes are TRBV6-5 and TRBJ1-6; perhaps TRBD1 as D (5 bases). V was trimmed by 5 bases and J by 8 bases, leaving 22 bases between them. The CDR3 runs 17 residues. The germline gives CDR1 MNHEY, CDR2 SVGAGI. Written as DNA, the CDR3 is TGTGCCAGCAGTCTATTCGATCCTAGACAGAGCCATTCACCCCTCCACTTT. Amino acids: CASSLFDPRQSHSPLHF.

This chain links TRBV20-1 with TRBJ2-7; D ambiguous. Germline lookup yields CDR1 DFQATT and CDR2 SNEGSKA (reference sequence). V was pared by 1 base and J by 0 bases, with 7 bases between. The CDR3 is 13 residues long. Here the CDR3 reads CSARVKGSYEQYF. The DNA of the CDR3 is TGCAGTGCTAGAGTGAAGGGCTCCTACGAGCAGTACTTC.